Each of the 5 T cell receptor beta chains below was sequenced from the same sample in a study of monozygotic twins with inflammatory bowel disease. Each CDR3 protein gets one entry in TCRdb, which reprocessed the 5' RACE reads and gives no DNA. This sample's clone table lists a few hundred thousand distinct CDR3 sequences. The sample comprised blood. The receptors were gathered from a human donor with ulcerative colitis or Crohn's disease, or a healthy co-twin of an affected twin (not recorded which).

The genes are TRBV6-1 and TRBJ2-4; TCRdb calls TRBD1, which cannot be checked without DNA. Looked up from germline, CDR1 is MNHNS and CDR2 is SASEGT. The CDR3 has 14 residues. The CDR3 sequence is CASSETGPKNIQYF.

CDR3 residues: CASSQGQGRVDTQYF. The chain joins TRBV4-2 to TRBJ2-3; the TRBD1 assignment by TCRdb is unverifiable without DNA. Looked up from germline, CDR1 is LGHNA and CDR2 is YNFKEQ. This CDR3 contains 15 residues.

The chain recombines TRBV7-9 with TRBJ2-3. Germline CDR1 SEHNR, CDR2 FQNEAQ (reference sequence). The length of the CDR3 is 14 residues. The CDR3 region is CASSLLQNTDTQYF.

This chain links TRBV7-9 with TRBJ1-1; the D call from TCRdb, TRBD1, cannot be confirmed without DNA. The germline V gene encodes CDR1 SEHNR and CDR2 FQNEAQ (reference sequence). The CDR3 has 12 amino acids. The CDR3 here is CASSSGRDEAFF. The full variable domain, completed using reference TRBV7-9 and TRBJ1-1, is DTGVSQNPRHKITKRGQNVTFRCDPISEHNRLYWYRQTLGQGPEFLTYFQNEAQLEKSRLLSDRFSAERPKGSFSTLEIQRTEQGDSAMYLCASSSGRDEAFFGQGTRLTVV.

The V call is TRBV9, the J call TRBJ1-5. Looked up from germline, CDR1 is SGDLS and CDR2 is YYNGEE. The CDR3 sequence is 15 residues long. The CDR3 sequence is CASSVSENSNQPQHF.